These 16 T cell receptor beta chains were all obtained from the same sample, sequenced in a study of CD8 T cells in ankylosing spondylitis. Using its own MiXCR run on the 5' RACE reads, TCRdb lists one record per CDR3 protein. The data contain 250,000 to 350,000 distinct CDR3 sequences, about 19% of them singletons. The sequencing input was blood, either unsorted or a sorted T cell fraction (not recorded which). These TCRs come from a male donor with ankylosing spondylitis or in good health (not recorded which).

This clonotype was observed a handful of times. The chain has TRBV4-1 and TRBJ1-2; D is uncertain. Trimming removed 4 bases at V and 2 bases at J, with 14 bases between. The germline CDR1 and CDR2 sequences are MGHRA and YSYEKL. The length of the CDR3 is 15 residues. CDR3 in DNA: TGCGCCAGCAGCCCCCGAGCGGGCCTAAACTATGGCTACACCTTC. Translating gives CASSPRAGLNYGYTF.

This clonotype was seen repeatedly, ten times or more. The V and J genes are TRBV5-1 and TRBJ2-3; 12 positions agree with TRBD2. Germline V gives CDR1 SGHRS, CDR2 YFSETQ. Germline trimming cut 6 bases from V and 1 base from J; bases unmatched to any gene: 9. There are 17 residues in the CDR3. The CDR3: CASNRLAGVRGTDTQYF. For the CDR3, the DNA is TGCGCCAGCAACCGACTAGCGGGAGTCCGCGGCACAGATACGCAGTATTTT.

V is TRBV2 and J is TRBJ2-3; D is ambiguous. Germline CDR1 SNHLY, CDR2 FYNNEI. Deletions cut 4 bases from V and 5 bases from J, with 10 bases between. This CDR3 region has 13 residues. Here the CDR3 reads CASSGPDQDTQYF. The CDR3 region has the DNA TGTGCCAGCAGTGGCCCGGACCAAGATACGCAGTATTTT.

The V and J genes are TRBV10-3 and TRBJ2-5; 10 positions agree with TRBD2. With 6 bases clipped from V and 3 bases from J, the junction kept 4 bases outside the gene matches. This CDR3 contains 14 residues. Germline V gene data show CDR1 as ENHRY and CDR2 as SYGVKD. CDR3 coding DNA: TGTGCCATCAGATTGAGCGGGAGGGAAGAGACCCAGTACTTC. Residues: CAIRLSGREETQYF.

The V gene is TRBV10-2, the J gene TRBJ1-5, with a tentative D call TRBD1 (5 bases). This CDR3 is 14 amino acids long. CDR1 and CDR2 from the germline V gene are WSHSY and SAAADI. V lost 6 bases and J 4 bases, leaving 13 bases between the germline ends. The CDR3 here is CASRGPGRNQPQHF. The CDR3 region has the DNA TGCGCCAGCAGGGGGCCGGGGAGAAATCAGCCCCAGCATTTT.

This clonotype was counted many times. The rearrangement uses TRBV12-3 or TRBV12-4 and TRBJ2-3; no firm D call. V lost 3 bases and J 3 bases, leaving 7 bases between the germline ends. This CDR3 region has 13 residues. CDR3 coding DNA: TGTGCCAGCAGTTTGAGTGGAACAGATACGCAGTATTTT. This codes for CASSLSGTDTQYF.

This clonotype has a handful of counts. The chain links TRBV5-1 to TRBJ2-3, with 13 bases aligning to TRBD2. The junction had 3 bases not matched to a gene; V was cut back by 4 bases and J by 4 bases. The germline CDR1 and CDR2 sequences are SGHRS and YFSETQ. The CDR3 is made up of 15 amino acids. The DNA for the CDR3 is TGCGCCAGCAGCCGGACTAGCGGGGGCCCAGATACGCAGTATTTT. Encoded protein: CASSRTSGGPDTQYF.

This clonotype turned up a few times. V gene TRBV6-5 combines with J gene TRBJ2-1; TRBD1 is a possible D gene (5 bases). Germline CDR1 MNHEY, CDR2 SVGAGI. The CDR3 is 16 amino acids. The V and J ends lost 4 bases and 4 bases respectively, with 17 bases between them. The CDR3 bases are TGTGCCAGCAGTTCACCCCCAGGGTTGGGTTACAATGAGCAGTTCTTC. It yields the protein CASSSPPGLGYNEQFF.

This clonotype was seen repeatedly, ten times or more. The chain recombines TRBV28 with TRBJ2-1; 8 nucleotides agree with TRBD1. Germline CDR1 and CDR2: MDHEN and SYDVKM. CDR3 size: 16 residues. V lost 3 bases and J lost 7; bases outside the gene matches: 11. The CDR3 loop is CASSLYRDRFENEQFF. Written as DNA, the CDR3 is TGTGCCAGCAGTTTGTACCGGGACAGGTTTGAGAATGAGCAGTTCTTC.

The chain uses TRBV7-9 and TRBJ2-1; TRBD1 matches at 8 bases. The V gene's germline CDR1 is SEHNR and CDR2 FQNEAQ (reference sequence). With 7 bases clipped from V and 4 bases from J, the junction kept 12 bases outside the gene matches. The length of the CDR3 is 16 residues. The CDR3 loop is CASTITAGQGYNEQFF. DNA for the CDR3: TGTGCCAGCACCATTACTGCTGGACAGGGATACAATGAGCAGTTCTTC.

CDR3: CSASGQDQLSGGANVLTF. The CDR3 DNA follows: TGCAGTGCAAGTGGGCAGGACCAGCTCTCTGGTGGGGCCAACGTCCTGACTTTC. This chain uses TRBV20-1 with TRBJ2-6; D ambiguous. This CDR3 is built from 18 residues. CDR1 DFQATT and CDR2 SNEGSKA come from the germline V gene (reference sequence). V lost 6 bases, J lost 3 bases, and 24 bases lay in between.

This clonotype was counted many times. As DNA, the CDR3 is TGTGCCAGCAGCGTAGATTTCGAGACTAGCAATACGCAGTATTTT. This translates into CASSVDFETSNTQYF. The chain recombines TRBV9 with TRBJ2-3, with 7 bases aligning to TRBD2. The CDR3 length is 15 residues. Per the germline V gene, CDR1 is SGDLS and CDR2 is YYNGEE. Losses at the gene ends were 0 bases for V and 7 bases for J; bases not matched to a gene: 8.

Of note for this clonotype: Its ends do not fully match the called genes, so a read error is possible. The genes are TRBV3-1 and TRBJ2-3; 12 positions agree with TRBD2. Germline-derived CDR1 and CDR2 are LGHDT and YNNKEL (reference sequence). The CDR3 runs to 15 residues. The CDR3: CVSSQEGLAGDTQYF. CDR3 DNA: TGTGTCAGCAGCCAAGAGGGACTAGCGGGAGATACGCAGTATTTT.

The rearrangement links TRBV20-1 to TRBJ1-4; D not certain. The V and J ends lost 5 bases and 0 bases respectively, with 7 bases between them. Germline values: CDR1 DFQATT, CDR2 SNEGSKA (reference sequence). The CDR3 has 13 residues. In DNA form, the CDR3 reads TGCAGTGCTTCCAGTGCAACTAATGAAAAACTGTTTTTT. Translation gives CSASSATNEKLFF.

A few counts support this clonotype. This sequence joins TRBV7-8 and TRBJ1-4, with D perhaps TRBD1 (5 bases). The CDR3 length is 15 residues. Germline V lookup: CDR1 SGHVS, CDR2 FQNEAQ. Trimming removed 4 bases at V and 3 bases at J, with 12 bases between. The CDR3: CASSSQGRANEKLFF. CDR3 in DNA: TGTGCCAGCAGCTCCCAGGGAAGGGCTAATGAAAAACTGTTTTTT. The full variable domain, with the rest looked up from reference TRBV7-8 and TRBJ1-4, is GAGVSQSPRYKVAKRGQDVALRCDPISGHVSLFWYQQALGQGPEFLTYFQNEAQLDKSGLPSDRFFAERPEGSVSTLKIQRTQQEDSAVYLCASSSQGRANEKLFFGSGTQLSVL.

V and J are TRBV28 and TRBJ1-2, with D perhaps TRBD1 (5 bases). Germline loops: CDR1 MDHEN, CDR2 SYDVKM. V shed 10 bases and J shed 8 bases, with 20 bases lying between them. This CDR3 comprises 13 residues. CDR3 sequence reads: CATLGAGSEGYTF. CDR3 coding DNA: TGTGCCACCTTAGGGGCGGGCTCTGAAGGCTACACCTTC.